This T cell receptor (beta chain) was sequenced during a study of CD8 T cells in Susac syndrome. A quantity of roughly 0.5 to 1 ug RNA underwent reverse transcription using random hexamers. TCRdb reprocessed the immunoSEQ multiplex PCR reads via MiXCR and lists one record per CDR3 protein. The table lists 90,000 to 110,000 distinct CDR3 sequences, 96% of them singletons. Healthy donors matched for age and sex were used as controls. It was negative isolation that provided the CD8+ and CD4+ T cells, whereas TEMRA cells were enriched by FACS. This CDR3 is 11 amino acids long. The V and J ends lost 2 bases and 7 bases respectively, with 4 bases between them. The V gene's germline CDR1 is SGHDT and CDR2 YYEEEE.

The receptor was isolated from a human donor in good health. The J gene is TRBJ2-1, the V gene TRBV5-6, with no clear D. The material sequenced was CD4+ T cells from PBMCs. The CDR3 loop reads CASSFRNEQFF. The CDR3 region has the DNA TGTGCCAGCAGCTTCCGAAATGAGCAGTTCTTC.